This T cell receptor (beta chain) was documented in a study of T-cell memory formation after mild COVID-19. 5'RACE with constant-segment primers yielded barcoded, UMI-tagged TCR alpha and TCR beta cDNA libraries. TCRdb reprocessed the 5' RACE reads with MiXCR, giving one entry per CDR3 protein. This table has 120,000 to 150,000 distinct CDR3 sequences, around 14% appearing once. This clonotype was counted only a few times. Germline loops: CDR1 SQVTM, CDR2 ANQGSEA. The CDR3 is made up of 14 amino acids. V lost 6 bases and J lost 1, with 15 bases in between. The sequencing input was PBMCs or a T cell subset sorted from them (not recorded which). This TCR derives from an adult woman who had mild COVID-19 (a few samples of this study predate the infection). Cell type and time point are not known. J is TRBJ2-5 and V is TRBV29-1, with D possibly being TRBD1 (5 bases). Here the CDR3 reads CSVPAGIIQETQYF. The DNA of the CDR3 is TGCAGCGTGCCCGCAGGGATAATCCAAGAGACCCAGTACTTC.